Each of the 19 T cell receptor beta chains below was sequenced from the same sample in a study of early T cells in non-severe SARS-CoV-2 infection. MiXCR was run by TCRdb on the 5' RACE reads, yielding one entry per CDR3 protein. Here the sample spans more than 85,000 distinct CDR3 sequences, around 13% being singletons. Specimen: whole blood, collected at baseline. The receptors were gathered from an adult who was a healthcare worker with PCR-confirmed SARS-CoV-2 infection or an uninfected control (not recorded which).

This chain links TRBV7-3 with TRBJ2-1; D is ambiguous. This CDR3 is 13 amino acids long. Per the germline V gene, CDR1 is SGHTA and CDR2 is FQGTGA. The V end lost 3 bases, the J end lost 6 bases, and 9 bases lay between the germline ends. CDR3 in DNA: TGTGCCAGCAGCTTCGATAGGGTCAATGAGCAGTTCTTC. This codes for CASSFDRVNEQFF.

This clonotype was counted only a few times. This sequence joins TRBV12-5 and TRBJ2-1, with TRBD2 matching over 15 bases. J was trimmed by 6 bases and V by 6 bases; bases with no gene match: 6. This CDR3 has 16 amino acids. Germline V gene data show CDR1 as LGHNT and CDR2 as FRNRAP. CDR3 amino acids: CASGSWTSGRGNEQFF. The CDR3 coding sequence is TGTGCTAGTGGCTCTTGGACTAGCGGGAGGGGCAATGAGCAGTTCTTC.

In this sample, this clonotype turned up a few times. The chain employs TRBV10-3 and TRBJ2-3; D is unclear. V dropped 0 bases and J dropped 1 base, with 8 bases sitting between them. This CDR3 has 15 amino acids. Germline V gene lookup returns CDR1 ENHRY and CDR2 SYGVKD. Written as DNA, the CDR3 is TGTGCCATCAGTGAGTCGGGGTTGGGCACAGATACGCAGTATTTT. Amino acid sequence: CAISESGLGTDTQYF.

The chain is built from TRBV7-8 and TRBJ2-1; unclear D gene. In germline, CDR1 is SGHVS, CDR2 FQNEAQ. The V gene lost 5 bases and the J gene lost 3 bases, with 8 bases spanning the gap. The CDR3 has 13 residues. CDR3 region: CASSPRIYNEQFF. The CDR3 DNA follows: TGTGCCAGCAGCCCTCGGATCTACAATGAGCAGTTCTTC.

This clonotype was counted ten times or more. The junction shows a germline mismatch at one end, possibly a read error. The gene calls are TRBV5-1 and TRBJ2-3, with 7 bases lining up with TRBD1. The CDR3 length is 14 residues. Germline V lookup: CDR1 SGHRS, CDR2 YFSETQ. For the CDR3, the DNA is TGTGCCAGCAGCTTTGGACAGGGCACAGATACGCAGTATTTT. It translates to CASSFGQGTDTQYF.

CDR3 amino acids: CASSYPTGSFYGYTF. CDR3 nucleotides: TGTGCCAGCAGTTATCCGACAGGGAGCTTCTATGGCTACACCTTC. The rearrangement links TRBV28 to TRBJ1-2, with 7 bases aligning to TRBD1. The length of the CDR3 is 15 residues. J lost 4 bases, V lost 4 bases, and 9 bases had no gene match. Germline CDR1 and CDR2: MDHEN and SYDVKM.

This clonotype was detected ten times or more. The CDR3 loop reads CASSHRTSGVGSTDTQYF. CDR3 nucleotide sequence: TGTGCCAGCAGTCACCGGACTAGCGGAGTAGGTAGTACAGATACGCAGTATTTT. The chain is built from TRBV12-3 or TRBV12-4 and TRBJ2-3; 10 bases line up with TRBD2. Trimming took 5 bases from V and 3 from J; bases not matched to a gene: 14. The CDR3 is 18 residues long.

This clonotype was seen repeatedly, ten times or more. The rearrangement joins TRBV6-5 to TRBJ1-4, with D hard to call. The CDR3 has 13 amino acids. The V gene lost 6 bases and the J gene lost 8 bases, with 13 bases spanning the gap. Germline CDR1 reads MNHEY; CDR2 reads SVGAGI. The CDR3 DNA sequence: TGTGCCAGCAGACAGACCCTGGGGGAAAAACTGTTTTTT. Residues: CASRQTLGEKLFF.

Only a few counts were recorded for this clonotype. This chain joins TRBV6-5 and TRBJ2-7; tentatively, D is TRBD1 (6 bases). The CDR3 contains 13 residues. Germline values: CDR1 MNHEY, CDR2 SVGAGI. Trimming took 5 bases from V and 4 from J, leaving 12 bases between them. The CDR3 region is CASSDRDIYEQYF. Written as DNA, the CDR3 is TGTGCCAGCAGTGATAGGGACATTTACGAGCAGTACTTC.

This clonotype was recorded a few times. This chain joins TRBV10-3 and TRBJ2-1, with 15 bases fitting TRBD2. The CDR3 consists of 13 residues. Germline V lookup: CDR1 ENHRY, CDR2 SYGVKD. The trim removed 8 bases at V and 9 bases at J, leaving 2 bases unmatched. This CDR3 reads CAILGLAGGEQFF. The CDR3 DNA sequence: TGTGCCATCCTGGGACTAGCGGGAGGTGAGCAGTTCTTC.

This chain links TRBV18 with TRBJ2-7; D is undetermined. V gave up 2 bases and J gave up 0 bases, with 8 bases separating them. CDR1 and CDR2 from the germline V gene are KGHSH and LQKENI. This CDR3 contains 14 residues. The CDR3 DNA sequence: TGTGCCAGCTCACCAGGGGTAGTCTCCTACGAGCAGTACTTC. This sequence encodes CASSPGVVSYEQYF.

Comment on this clonotype: A much larger clone differs by one base, so this may be a read error. V gene TRBV12-3 or TRBV12-4 combines with J gene TRBJ1-1; TRBD1 might be the D (6 bases). This CDR3 has 15 residues. V lost 6 bases to trimming and J lost 4 bases, with 18 bases between them. The CDR3 loop is CASRQTCDRSTEAFF. The CDR3 DNA is TGTGCCAGCAGACAAACTTGCGACAGGTCCACTGAAGCTTTCTTT.

This clonotype was counted only a few times. This rearrangement joins TRBV5-1 to TRBJ2-1; 11 bases align to TRBD1. Looked up from germline, CDR1 is SGHRS and CDR2 is YFSETQ. J was trimmed by 2 bases and V by 4 bases; bases with no gene match: 2. The CDR3 loop spans 15 amino acids. This CDR3 reads CASSLGQGAYNEQFF. CDR3 nucleotide sequence: TGCGCCAGCAGCCTGGGACAGGGGGCCTACAATGAGCAGTTCTTC.

This clonotype was seen a handful of times. The chain recombines TRBV10-3 with TRBJ2-7; possibly TRBD2 for D (6 bases). The CDR3 is 15 residues long. Germline assignment: CDR1 ENHRY and CDR2 SYGVKD. Trimming pared 5 bases from V and 2 bases from J, leaving 16 bases between. CDR3 coding DNA: TGTGCCATCAGTCTTGGAGGGGAACCGCCCTACGAGCAGTACTTC. Residues: CAISLGGEPPYEQYF.

The rearrangement links TRBV19 to TRBJ2-7; weak D call: TRBD2 (6 bases). The CDR3 has 14 residues. The germline gives CDR1 LNHDA, CDR2 SQIVND (reference sequence). V lost 5 bases, J lost 6 bases, and 17 bases lay in between. CDR3 sequence: CASSFGTGGSEQYF. CDR3 DNA sequence: TGTGCCAGTAGTTTCGGAACCGGGGGATCCGAGCAGTACTTC.

This clonotype occurred many times. The CDR3 reads CASSLGVNTGELFF. CDR3 bases: TGTGCCAGCAGCTTAGGAGTGAACACCGGGGAGCTGTTTTTT. This chain links TRBV7-6 with TRBJ2-2, with no clear D. Deletions cut 1 base from V and 1 base from J, with 4 bases between. The CDR3 has 14 residues. Germline V gene data show CDR1 as SGHVS and CDR2 as FNYEAQ.

This clonotype was counted only a few times. The chain employs TRBV28 and TRBJ2-2, with 11 bases that match TRBD1. CDR3 size: 15 residues. The V gene end was trimmed by 10 bases and the J gene end by 5 bases; junction bases not matched to a gene: 9. Germline lookup yields CDR1 MDHEN and CDR2 SYDVKM. DNA for the CDR3: TGTGCCACCGATAACCGGGACAGGGGGACCGGGGAGCTGTTTTTT. Translated, it gives CATDNRDRGTGELFF. Full variable domain (outside the CDR3, taken from reference TRBV28 and TRBJ2-2): DVKVTQSSRYLVKRTGEKVFLECVQDMDHENMFWYRQDPGLGLRLIYFSYDVKMKEKGDIPEGYSVSREKKERFSLILESASTNQTSMYLCATDNRDRGTGELFFGEGSRLTVL.

This clonotype has just a few counts. This chain connects TRBV7-2 to TRBJ1-5; weak D call: TRBD1 (6 bases). V lost 1 base and J 0 bases, leaving 10 bases between the germline ends. CDR3 size: 16 residues. Germline V gene lookup returns CDR1 SGHTA and CDR2 FQGNSA. CDR3 protein: CASSLEDSLSNQPQHF. The CDR3 DNA reads TGTGCCAGCAGCTTAGAGGACAGTCTTAGCAATCAGCCCCAGCATTTT. The variable domain in full, with the rest retrieved from reference TRBV7-2 and TRBJ1-5, is GAGVSQSPSNKVTEKGKDVELRCDPISGHTALYWYRQSLGQGLEFLIYFQGNSAPDKSGLPSDRFSAERTGGSVSTLTIQRTQQEDSAVYLCASSLEDSLSNQPQHFGDGTRLSIL.

This clonotype was seen only a few times. The rearrangement joins TRBV18 to TRBJ2-3; 9 bases line up with TRBD1. Germline-derived CDR1 and CDR2 are KGHSH and LQKENI. This CDR3 is built from 16 residues. The V segment lost 6 bases and the J segment 1 base; nucleotides outside the gene matches: 8. In nucleotides, the CDR3 is TGTGCCAGCTCGCCTAACAGGGGGCAAGGCACAGATACGCAGTATTTT. Its translation is CASSPNRGQGTDTQYF. Looking up the rest from reference TRBV18 and TRBJ2-3 gives the full variable domain: NAGVMQNPRHLVRRRGQEARLRCSPMKGHSHVYWYRQLPEEGLKFMVYLQKENIIDESGMPKERFSAEFPKEGPSILRIQQVVRGDSAAYFCASSPNRGQGTDTQYFGPGTRLTVL.